This T cell receptor beta chain was recovered during a study of CD8 T cells in ankylosing spondylitis. Whole-study results and caveats: Blood of patients with ankylosing spondylitis appeared to be characterized by a TCR beta motif of eight highly homologous variants.

MiXCR, run by TCRdb on the 5' RACE reads, gives a single entry per CDR3 protein. The sample contains 350,000 or so distinct CDR3 sequences, roughly 12% of which appear only once. This clonotype was recorded at least ten times. Its antigen is unidentified. The CDR3 spans 15 residues. The germline V gene encodes CDR1 LGHNA and CDR2 YNFKEQ. V gave up 3 bases and J gave up 3 bases; unmatched junction bases: 7. The source is a female donor with ankylosing spondylitis or in good health (not recorded which). The source material was blood, either unsorted or a sorted T cell fraction (not recorded which). The chain recombines TRBV4-2 with TRBJ2-5; TRBD2 matches at 7 bases. CDR3 in amino acids: CASSQYTGGEETQYF. CDR3 nucleotides: TGTGCCAGCAGCCAGTATACGGGAGGCGAAGAGACCCAGTACTTC.